The 11 T cell receptor beta chains given below trace back to one sample, sequenced in a study of T cell responses to AZD1222 COVID-19 vaccine. TCRdb's table, derived via immunoSEQ multiplex PCR, lists solely in-frame clones and lacks some. The table has 110,000 to 150,000 clones, just under 95% seen once; the top ten hold around 12%. Source: peripheral blood, taken after recovery from COVID-19. The receptors shown here come from an adult who had recovered from COVID-19.

V usage is TRBV27 and J usage is TRBJ2-2; D tentatively fits TRBD1 or TRBD2 (5 bases each). V was pared by 5 bases and J by 1 base, with 11 bases between. Germline-derived CDR1 and CDR2 are MNHEY and SMNVEV (reference sequence). This CDR3 has 15 residues. The CDR3 DNA reads as TGTGCCAGCAGTCCCGGGACGGTGAACACCGGGGAGCTGTTTTTT. Amino acid sequence: CASSPGTVNTGELFF.

V is TRBV5-6 and J is TRBJ1-3; TRBD1 aligns across 9 bases. From germline, CDR1 is SGHDT and CDR2 YYEEEE. Unmatched junction bases numbered 9, after V lost 4 bases and J lost 4 bases. The CDR3 length is 16 residues. CDR3 coding DNA: TGTGCCAGCAGCAGAGTGGGGGACAGGGTAGGAAACACCATATATTTT. Translated: CASSRVGDRVGNTIYF.

V gene TRBV28 combines with J gene TRBJ2-7; 9 positions agree with TRBD1. V lost 3 bases and J lost 6; bases outside the gene matches: 12. Germline V lookup: CDR1 MDHEN, CDR2 SYDVKM. This CDR3 spans 16 amino acids. The CDR3 DNA reads TGTGCCAGCAGTTTTTCCGGTTGGGGACAGGGCGCCGAGCAGTACTTC. As protein: CASSFSGWGQGAEQYF.

The chain couples TRBV4-1 to TRBJ1-6; TRBD1 is a possible D gene (5 bases). The V end lost 3 bases, the J end lost 5 bases, and 11 bases lay between the germline ends. The CDR3 sequence is 15 residues long. Germline loops: CDR1 MGHRA, CDR2 YSYEKL. The CDR3 loop reads CASSHPTDHNSPLHF. As DNA, the CDR3 is TGCGCCAGCAGCCATCCGACAGACCATAATTCACCCCTCCACTTT.

This clone has only one observation. The V call is TRBV9, the J call TRBJ2-2; D not certain. Germline V CDR1 and CDR2: SGDLS, YYNGEE. V lost 3 bases, J lost 8 bases, and 5 bases lay in between. The length of the CDR3 is 11 residues. This CDR3 is CASSALGELFF. CDR3 DNA: TGTGCCAGCAGCGCCCTAGGGGAGCTGTTTTTT.

The V and J genes are TRBV6-1 and TRBJ1-5; 7 bases align to TRBD1. The CDR3 totals 14 residues. Germline values: CDR1 MNHNS, CDR2 SASEGT. The trim removed 3 bases at V and 10 bases at J, leaving 9 bases unmatched. The CDR3 DNA follows: TGTGCCAGCAGTGAGACAGGGCCTAATGTCCCCCAGCATTTT. Protein sequence: CASSETGPNVPQHF.

The chain is built from TRBV3-1 (or the pseudogene TRBV3-2) and TRBJ2-7, with D perhaps TRBD2 (6 bases). CDR3 length: 15 amino acids. V was clipped by 0 bases and J by 2 bases, with 11 bases between them. Germline V gene data show CDR1 as LGHDT and CDR2 as YNNKEL (reference sequence). The CDR3 DNA sequence: TGTGCCAGCAGCCAAGATGGAGGGGTAACCTACGAGCAGTACTTC. Encoded protein: CASSQDGGVTYEQYF.

The CDR3 here is CASSLFGTASSGNTIYF. The CDR3, as DNA: TGTGCCAGCAGCTTATTCGGGACAGCGAGCTCTGGAAACACCATATATTTT. The chain combines TRBV7-8 with TRBJ1-3; TRBD1 aligns across 7 bases. V lost 2 bases and J lost 0; bases outside the gene matches: 7. The germline V gene has CDR1 SGHVS and CDR2 FQNEAQ. The CDR3 contains 17 residues.

The chain carries TRBV5-1 and TRBJ1-1, with 12 bases matching TRBD1. The germline CDR1 and CDR2 sequences are SGHRS and YFSETQ. J gave up 5 bases and V 0 bases, and 8 bases lay outside the gene matches. The CDR3 totals 17 residues. CDR3 in amino acids: CASSLEGTGGAGTEAFF. CDR3 bases: TGCGCCAGCAGCTTGGAGGGGACAGGGGGCGCGGGGACTGAAGCTTTCTTT.

This clone has a single count. This chain connects TRBV2 to TRBJ2-5; TRBD1 aligns across 9 bases. With V trimmed by 5 bases and J by 1 base, 2 bases remained unmatched. The CDR3 consists of 14 residues. Germline V CDR1 and CDR2: SNHLY, FYNNEI. CDR3 DNA: TGTGCCAGCAGTAACAGGGGGCTCCAAGAGACCCAGTACTTC. Protein: CASSNRGLQETQYF.

The chain has TRBV6-5 and TRBJ2-7, with D perhaps assigned TRBD1 or TRBD2 (5 bases each). The germline CDR1 and CDR2 sequences are MNHEY and SVGAGI. The V and J ends lost 8 bases and 3 bases respectively, with 14 bases between them. The CDR3 spans 13 residues. CDR3 region: CASRGVRDYEQYF. The CDR3 DNA reads as TGTGCCAGCCGAGGGGTCAGGGACTACGAGCAGTACTTC.